This T cell receptor beta chain was recovered during a study of regulatory T cells in long-lasting Graves disease. Findings and limits, study-wide: Under persistent disease, TRBV28, TRBJ1-2 and TRBJ2-5 were used preferentially.

Arm-PCR of CDR3 regions and iRepertoire HTBI primers were used to build TCR beta libraries. TCRdb processed the multiplex PCR reads anew with MiXCR; each CDR3 protein has one entry. The profile shows fewer than 500,000 distinct CDR3 sequences, 15% to 20% of them singletons. V lost 7 bases to trimming and J lost 2 bases, with 17 bases between them. The germline V gene has CDR1 SGHTA and CDR2 FQGTGA. CDR3 length equals 15 residues. Specified time point: newly diagnosed GD, antithyroid drugs for less than 3 months. TCR sequences were obtained from RNA taken from PBMCs. The source of the patients was an endocrinology department in Xi'an, China. This clonotype was observed many times. Its cognate antigen is unknown. The data also belong to a second study, concerning T cells in Graves' hyperthyroidism and ophthalmopathy. This second report adds: Blood shared most expanded thyroid clonotypes above 0.001.

The chain joins TRBV7-3 to TRBJ2-5; tentatively, D is TRBD1 or TRBD2 (5 bases each). The source material was peripheral blood mononuclear cells (PBMCs), sampled at new diagnosis, from a patient treated with antithyroid drugs. This clonotype originated in a middle-aged man with Graves disease. CDR3 sequence (DNA): TGTGCCAGCAACGTTGGGACCAATTTTCAAGAGACCCAGTACTTC. It translates to CASNVGTNFQETQYF.